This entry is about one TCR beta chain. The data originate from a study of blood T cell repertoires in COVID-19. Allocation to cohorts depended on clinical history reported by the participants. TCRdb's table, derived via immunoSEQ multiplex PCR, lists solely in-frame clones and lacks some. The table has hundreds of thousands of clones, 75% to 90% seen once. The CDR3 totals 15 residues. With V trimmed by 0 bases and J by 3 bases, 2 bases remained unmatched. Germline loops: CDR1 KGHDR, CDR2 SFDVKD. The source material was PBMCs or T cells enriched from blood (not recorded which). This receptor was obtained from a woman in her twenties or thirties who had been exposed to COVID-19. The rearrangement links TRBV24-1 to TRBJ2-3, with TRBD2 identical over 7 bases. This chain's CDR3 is CATSDLRAGTDTQYF. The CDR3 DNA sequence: TGTGCCACCAGTGATTTGAGAGCGGGGACAGATACGCAGTATTTT.